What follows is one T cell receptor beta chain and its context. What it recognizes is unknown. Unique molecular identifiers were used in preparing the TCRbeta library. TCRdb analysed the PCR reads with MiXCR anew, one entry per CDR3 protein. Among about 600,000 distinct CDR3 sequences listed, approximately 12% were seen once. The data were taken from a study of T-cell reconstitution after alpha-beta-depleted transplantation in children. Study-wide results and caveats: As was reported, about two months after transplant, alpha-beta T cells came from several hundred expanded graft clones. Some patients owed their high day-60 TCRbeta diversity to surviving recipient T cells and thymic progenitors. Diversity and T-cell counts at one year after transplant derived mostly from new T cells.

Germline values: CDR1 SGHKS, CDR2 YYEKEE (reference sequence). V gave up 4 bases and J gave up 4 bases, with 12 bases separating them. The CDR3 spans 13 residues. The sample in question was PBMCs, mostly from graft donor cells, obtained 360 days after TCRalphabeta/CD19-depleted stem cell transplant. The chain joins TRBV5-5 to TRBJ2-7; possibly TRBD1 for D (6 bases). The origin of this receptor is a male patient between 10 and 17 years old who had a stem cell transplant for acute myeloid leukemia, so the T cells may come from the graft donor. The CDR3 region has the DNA TGTGCCAGCAGCACCGACAGGAGGTACGAGCAGTACTTC. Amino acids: CASSTDRRYEQYF.